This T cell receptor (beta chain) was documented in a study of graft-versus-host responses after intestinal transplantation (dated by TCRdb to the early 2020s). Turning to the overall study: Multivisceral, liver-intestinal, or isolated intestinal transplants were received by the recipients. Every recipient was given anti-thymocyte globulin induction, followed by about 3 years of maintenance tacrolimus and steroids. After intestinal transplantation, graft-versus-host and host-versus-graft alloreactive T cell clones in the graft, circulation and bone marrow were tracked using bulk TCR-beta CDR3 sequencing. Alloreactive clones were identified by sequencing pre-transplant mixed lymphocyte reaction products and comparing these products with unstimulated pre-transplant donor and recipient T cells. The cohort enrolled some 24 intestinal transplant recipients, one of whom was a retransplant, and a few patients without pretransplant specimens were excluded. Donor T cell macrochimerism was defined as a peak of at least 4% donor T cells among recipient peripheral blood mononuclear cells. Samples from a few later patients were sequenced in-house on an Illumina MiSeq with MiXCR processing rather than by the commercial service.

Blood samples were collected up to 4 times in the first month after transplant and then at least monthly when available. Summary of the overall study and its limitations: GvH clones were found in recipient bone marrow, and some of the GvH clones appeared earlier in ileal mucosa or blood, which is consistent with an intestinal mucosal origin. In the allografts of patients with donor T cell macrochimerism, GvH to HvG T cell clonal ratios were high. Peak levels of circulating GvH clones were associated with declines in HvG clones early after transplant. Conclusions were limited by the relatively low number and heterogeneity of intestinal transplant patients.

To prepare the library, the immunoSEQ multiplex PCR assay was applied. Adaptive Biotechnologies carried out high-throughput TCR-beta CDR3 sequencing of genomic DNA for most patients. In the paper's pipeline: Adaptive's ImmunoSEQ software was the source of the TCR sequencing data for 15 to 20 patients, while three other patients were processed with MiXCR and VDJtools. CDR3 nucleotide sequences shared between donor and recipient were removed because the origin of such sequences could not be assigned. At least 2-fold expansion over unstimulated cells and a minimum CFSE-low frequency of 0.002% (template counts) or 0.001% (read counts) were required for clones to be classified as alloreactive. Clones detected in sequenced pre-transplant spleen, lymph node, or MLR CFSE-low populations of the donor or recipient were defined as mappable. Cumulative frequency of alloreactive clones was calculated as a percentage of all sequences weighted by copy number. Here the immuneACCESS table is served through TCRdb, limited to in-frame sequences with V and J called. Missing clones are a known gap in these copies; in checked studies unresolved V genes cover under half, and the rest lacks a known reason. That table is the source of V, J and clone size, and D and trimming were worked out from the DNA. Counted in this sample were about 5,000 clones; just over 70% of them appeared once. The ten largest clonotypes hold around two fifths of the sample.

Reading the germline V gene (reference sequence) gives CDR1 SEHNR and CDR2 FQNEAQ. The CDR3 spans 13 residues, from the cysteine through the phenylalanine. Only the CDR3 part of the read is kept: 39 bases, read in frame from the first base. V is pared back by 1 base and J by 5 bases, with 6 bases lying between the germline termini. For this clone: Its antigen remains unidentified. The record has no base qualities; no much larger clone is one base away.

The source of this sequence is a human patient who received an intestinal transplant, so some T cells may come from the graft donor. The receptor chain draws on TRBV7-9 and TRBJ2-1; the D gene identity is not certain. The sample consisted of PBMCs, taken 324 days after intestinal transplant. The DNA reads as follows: TGTGCCAGCAGCTTAGACGTAGACAATGAGCAGTTCTTC. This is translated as CASSLDVDNEQFF.